Each of the 18 T cell receptor beta chains below was sequenced from the same sample in a study of T-cell memory formation after mild COVID-19. TCRdb called the 5' RACE reads again in MiXCR, with one record for every CDR3 protein. The sample has 350,000 or so distinct CDR3 sequences; under 25% are singletons. The sample taken for sequencing was PBMCs or a T cell subset sorted from them (not recorded which). These receptors originate from a man between 18 and 35 years old who had mild COVID-19 (a few samples of this study predate the infection). Cell type and time point are not known.

V usage is TRBV7-3 and J usage is TRBJ2-7; 7 bases align to TRBD2. V was clipped by 5 bases and J by 3 bases; unmatched bases: 10. Germline CDR1 and CDR2: SGHTA and FQGTGA. This CDR3 comprises 15 residues. CDR3 coding DNA: TGTGCCAGCAGCACCCAGGCGCGGGGGAACTACGAGCAGTACGTC. Residues: CASSTQARGNYEQYV.

The CDR3 protein is CSFYGGSGSRETQYF. CDR3 nucleotides: TGCAGTTTCTATGGCGGGTCCGGTAGTAGGGAGACCCAGTACTTC. The chain links TRBV20-1 to TRBJ2-5, with D maybe TRBD2 (5 bases). The CDR3 extends over 15 amino acids. In germline, CDR1 is DFQATT, CDR2 SNEGSKA (reference sequence). Trimming removed 8 bases at V and 5 bases at J, with 24 bases between.

This clonotype has a handful of counts. The CDR3 spells CASSSQLAGIYEQYF. The CDR3 region has the DNA TGCGCCAGCAGCTCTCAACTAGCGGGGATTTACGAGCAGTACTTC. The genes are TRBV5-1 and TRBJ2-7, with 10 bases that match TRBD2. The CDR3 has 15 amino acids. V dropped 3 bases and J dropped 4; count of bases not matched to a gene: 7. Germline lookup yields CDR1 SGHRS and CDR2 YFSETQ. The full variable domain, completed using reference TRBV5-1 and TRBJ2-7, is KAGVTQTPRYLIKTRGQQVTLSCSPISGHRSVSWYQQTPGQGLQFLFEYFSETQRNKGNFPGRFSGRQFSNSRSEMNVSTLELGDSALYLCASSSQLAGIYEQYFGPGTRLTVT.

The V gene is TRBV5-1, the J gene TRBJ2-5; D might be TRBD1 (6 bases). V was trimmed by 0 bases and J by 0 bases, leaving 9 bases between them. In germline, CDR1 is SGHRS, CDR2 YFSETQ. The CDR3 is made up of 15 amino acids. The CDR3, as DNA: TGCGCCAGCAGCTTGGGGACAGTGTACCAAGAGACCCAGTACTTC. Translation gives CASSLGTVYQETQYF. Supplemented by reference TRBV5-1 and TRBJ2-5, the full variable domain reads KAGVTQTPRYLIKTRGQQVTLSCSPISGHRSVSWYQQTPGQGLQFLFEYFSETQRNKGNFPGRFSGRQFSNSRSEMNVSTLELGDSALYLCASSLGTVYQETQYFGPGTRLLVL.

This clonotype was counted a few times. V is TRBV6-2 or TRBV6-3 and J is TRBJ1-5; D is unclear. Germline V gives CDR1 MNHEY, CDR2 SVGEGT. Trimming left V 2 bases short and J 6 bases short, with 11 bases between. The CDR3 is 14 amino acids. The CDR3 spells CASSYREISQPQHF. CDR3 DNA sequence: TGTGCCAGCAGTTACAGGGAGATTTCTCAGCCCCAGCATTTT.

This clonotype came up a few times. The CDR3 DNA reads as TGCGCCAGCAGCTTCCTGTGGGACCGAGATACGCAGTATTTT. Protein sequence: CASSFLWDRDTQYF. The genes are TRBV5-1 and TRBJ2-3, with D possibly called TRBD1 or TRBD2 (5 bases each). Germline-derived CDR1 and CDR2 are SGHRS and YFSETQ. V lost 2 bases, J lost 5 bases, and 12 bases lay in between. This CDR3 is built from 14 residues.

The table lists this clonotype with a few counts. The V gene is TRBV7-3, the J gene TRBJ2-1, with TRBD2 matching 7 bases. This CDR3 comprises 12 residues. Germline V gives CDR1 SGHTA, CDR2 FQGTGA. Trimming took 4 bases from V and 9 from J; bases not matched to a gene: 3. In DNA, the CDR3 is TGTGCCAGCAGCTCCAGCGGGGTTGAGCAGTTCTTC. Translating gives CASSSSGVEQFF.

The table lists this clonotype with many counts. This rearrangement joins TRBV4-3 to TRBJ1-6, with a weak D call TRBD1 (5 bases). Looked up from germline, CDR1 is LGHNA and CDR2 is YSLEER. The CDR3 consists of 15 residues. Trimming cost V 2 bases and J 10 bases, with 15 bases left between them. The CDR3 nucleotides are TGCGCCAGCAGCCAAAGTGGCGGCAGGGACTCACCCCTCCACTTT. Translating it yields CASSQSGGRDSPLHF.

The rearrangement joins TRBV2 to TRBJ1-2; no clear D gene. Trimming left V 4 bases short and J 6 bases short, with 6 bases between. CDR1 and CDR2 from the germline V gene are SNHLY and FYNNEI. This CDR3 has 11 residues. The DNA of the CDR3 is TGTGCCAGCAGTGCTCGGAATGGCTACACCTTC. Translated, it gives CASSARNGYTF.

V gene TRBV24-1 combines with J gene TRBJ2-5, with TRBD2 matching over 9 bases. This CDR3 contains 17 residues. Germline CDR1 reads KGHDR; CDR2 reads SFDVKD. The V gene end was trimmed by 5 bases and the J gene end by 3 bases; junction bases not matched to a gene: 12. The CDR3 nucleotides read TGTGCCACCAGTGCACCGGCTGCGGCTAGCGGGGAAGAGACCCAGTACTTC. Protein: CATSAPAAASGEETQYF.

This clonotype occurred a few times. The rearrangement joins TRBV30 to TRBJ2-7, with D possibly TRBD2 on 6 matching bases. The V end lost 1 base, the J end lost 0 bases, and 16 bases lay between the germline ends. The CDR3 sequence is 16 residues long. The germline gives CDR1 GTSNPN, CDR2 SVGIG (reference sequence). The DNA for the CDR3 is TGTGCCTGGAGTGATTGGGGGGATAAAAGCTCCTACGAGCAGTACTTC. This encodes CAWSDWGDKSSYEQYF.

V usage is TRBV12-3 or TRBV12-4 and J usage is TRBJ2-2; D possibly corresponds to TRBD2 (6 bases). The V and J ends lost 3 bases and 8 bases respectively, with 10 bases between them. CDR3 length equals 13 residues. Written as DNA, the CDR3 is TGTGCCAGCAGTTTGCTAGCGACGGGGGAGCTGTTTTTT. It yields the protein CASSLLATGELFF.

The sample holds a few counts of this clonotype. The rearrangement uses TRBV5-1 and TRBJ2-3; 9 bases map to TRBD1. Germline CDR1 SGHRS, CDR2 YFSETQ. Trimming took 2 bases from V and 6 from J; bases not matched to a gene: 7. The CDR3 extends over 15 amino acids. The CDR3, as DNA: TGCGCCAGCAGCTTACCGGGACAGGGAAGGGATACGCAGTATTTT. Protein sequence: CASSLPGQGRDTQYF.

The V gene is TRBV7-2, the J gene TRBJ2-1; no firm D call. CDR1 is SGHTA, CDR2 FQGNSA, per germline. The CDR3 loop spans 12 amino acids. Trimming stripped 3 bases from V and 7 bases from J, with 7 bases between. CDR3 in amino acids: CASSLYGNEQFF. The CDR3 DNA reads TGTGCCAGCAGCTTGTATGGGAATGAGCAGTTCTTC.

The chain couples TRBV20-1 to TRBJ2-2; D call uncertain. Germline V lookup: CDR1 DFQATT, CDR2 SNEGSKA (reference sequence). The CDR3 is 14 amino acids. V lost 1 base to trimming and J lost 1 base, with 7 bases between them. The CDR3 DNA reads as TGCAGTGCTAGAGGTTTCTGGAACACCGGGGAGCTGTTTTTT. It is translated as CSARGFWNTGELFF.

This clonotype was counted between two and nine times. This sequence joins TRBV7-2 and TRBJ2-5; 7 nucleotides line up with TRBD2. The CDR3 has 15 residues. The trim removed 2 bases at V and 4 bases at J, leaving 7 bases unmatched. Per germline, CDR1 SGHTA and CDR2 FQGNSA. CDR3 nucleotide sequence: TGTGCCAGCAGCTTATTGGGGGGGGAGATAGAGACCCAGTACTTC. Protein sequence: CASSLLGGEIETQYF.

This chain connects TRBV6-4 to TRBJ2-2; 10 nucleotides agree with TRBD2. The junction had 10 bases not matched to a gene; V was cut back by 0 bases and J by 0 bases. From germline, CDR1 is MRHNA and CDR2 SNTAGT. This CDR3 contains 20 residues. CDR3 bases: TGTGCCAGCAGTGACTCGAAACTAGCGGGGCACCCGACGAACACCGGGGAGCTGTTTTTT. The encoded protein is CASSDSKLAGHPTNTGELFF.

The V and J genes are TRBV7-9 and TRBJ2-7; 9 bases fit TRBD1. Germline V lookup: CDR1 SEHNR, CDR2 FQNEAQ (reference sequence). The CDR3 contains 15 residues. V lost 3 bases to trimming and J lost 5 bases; unmatched junction nucleotides: 8. CDR3 coding DNA: TGTGCCAGCAGCTTTAAAGGGACAGGGAGTGACGAGCAGTACTTC. This gives the protein CASSFKGTGSDEQYF.